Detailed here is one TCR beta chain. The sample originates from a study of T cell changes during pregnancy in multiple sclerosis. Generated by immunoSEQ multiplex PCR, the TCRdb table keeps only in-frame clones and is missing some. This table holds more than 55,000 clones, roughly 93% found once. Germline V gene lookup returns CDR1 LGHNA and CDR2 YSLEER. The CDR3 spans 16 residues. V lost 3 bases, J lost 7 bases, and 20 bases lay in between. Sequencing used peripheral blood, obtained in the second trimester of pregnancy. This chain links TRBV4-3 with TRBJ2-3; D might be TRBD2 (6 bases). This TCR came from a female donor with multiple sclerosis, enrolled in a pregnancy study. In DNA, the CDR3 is TGCGCCAGCAGCCATGGCCGCAATGGAGGGCTCTATACGCAGTATTTT. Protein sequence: CASSHGRNGGLYTQYF.